This TCR beta chain was identified in a study of immune heterogeneity within non-small cell lung tumors. The starting template was genomic DNA from bulk tumor, roughly 650 ng per sample. In surgery, several biopsies were collected from each primary tumor at widely spaced sites. Patients underwent curative surgery for untreated, newly diagnosed non-small cell lung cancer. There are a few counts of this clonotype. Its specificity is not known. Whole-study results and caveats: Clonotypes of T-cell receptor beta found at high frequency were largely distinct between individual patients. Local T-cell clonality was recorded as moderately but significantly correlated with local tumor mutational burden, with R approximately 0.33. There were identical dominant CDR3 beta clonotypes recurring across tumor sites within a patient, together with site-unique high-frequency clones.

TCR beta CDR3 was amplified by multiplex PCR using 32 V and 13 J primers. TCRdb reprocessed the multiplex PCR reads with MiXCR, giving one entry per CDR3 protein. The table records tens of thousands of distinct CDR3 sequences, 25% to 30% of them present only once. The CDR3 length is 17 residues. The junction had 6 bases not matched to a gene; V was cut back by 0 bases and J by 4 bases. The germline V gene encodes CDR1 MNHEY and CDR2 SVGAGI. This clonotype originated in a man aged 40-50 years with non-small cell lung cancer. J is TRBJ2-2 and V is TRBV6-5; 9 positions agree with TRBD1. What was sequenced was lung tumor tissue. CDR3 in DNA: TGTGCCAGCAGTTACTCCTCACAGGGGGCGCGCACCGGGGAGCTGTTTTTT. Its translation is CASSYSSQGARTGELFF.